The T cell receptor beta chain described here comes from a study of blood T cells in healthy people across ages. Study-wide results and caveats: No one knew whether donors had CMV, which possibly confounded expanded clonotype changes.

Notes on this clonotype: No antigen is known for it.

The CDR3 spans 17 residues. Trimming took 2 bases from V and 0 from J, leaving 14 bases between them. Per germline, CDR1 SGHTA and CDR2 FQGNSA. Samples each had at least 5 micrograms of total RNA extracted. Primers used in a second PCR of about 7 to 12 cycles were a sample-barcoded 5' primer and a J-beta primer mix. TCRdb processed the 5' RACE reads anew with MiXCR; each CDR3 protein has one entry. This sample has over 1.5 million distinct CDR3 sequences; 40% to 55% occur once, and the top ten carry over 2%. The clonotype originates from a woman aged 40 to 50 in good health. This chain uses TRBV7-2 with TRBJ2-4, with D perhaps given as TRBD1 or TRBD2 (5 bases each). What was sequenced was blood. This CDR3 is CASSLPRGDLAKNIQYF. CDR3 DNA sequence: TGTGCCAGCAGCTTACCAAGGGGAGATTTAGCCAAAAACATTCAGTACTTC.